In its sample, the clone carrying this T cell receptor (beta chain) was seen a few times. Its antigen is unknown. V dropped 4 bases and J dropped 10 bases, with 11 bases sitting between them. The CDR3 is made up of 12 amino acids. The germline gives CDR1 SGHTA, CDR2 FQGNSA. The data were taken from a study of chemoradiotherapy in HPV16-positive cancers. Looking at the study overall: Functional T-cell assays on a couple of HPV16-positive patients' cells defined candidate HPV-specific clones and common TCR motifs.

Study findings and constraints: The functional HPV-specific definition rests on just two HPV16-positive patients.

Sequenced by immunoSEQ multiplex PCR; TCRdb stores in-frame clones only, minus some. This sample has approximately 17,000 clones, with around 92% found just once. This chain uses TRBV7-2 with TRBJ1-3; D is unresolved. The clonotype originates from a human donor with HPV-associated anogenital cancer. The sequencing used blood, collected from a patient who underwent chemoradiotherapy. The CDR3 nucleotides read TGTGCCAGCAGCTCACCGACGGGGACCATATATTTT. It is translated as CASSSPTGTIYF.